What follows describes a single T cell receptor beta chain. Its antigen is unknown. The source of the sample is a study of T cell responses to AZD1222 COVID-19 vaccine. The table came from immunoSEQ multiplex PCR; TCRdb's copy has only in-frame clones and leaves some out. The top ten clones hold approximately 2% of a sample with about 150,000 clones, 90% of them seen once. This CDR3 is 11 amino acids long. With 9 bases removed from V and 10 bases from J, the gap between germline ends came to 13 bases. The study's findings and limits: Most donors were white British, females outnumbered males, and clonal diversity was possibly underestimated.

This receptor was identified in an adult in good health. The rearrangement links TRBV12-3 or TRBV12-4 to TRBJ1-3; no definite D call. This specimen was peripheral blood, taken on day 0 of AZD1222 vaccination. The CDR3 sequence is CASQGSSTIYF. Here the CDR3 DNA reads TGTGCCAGTCAAGGGAGTTCGACCATATATTTT.